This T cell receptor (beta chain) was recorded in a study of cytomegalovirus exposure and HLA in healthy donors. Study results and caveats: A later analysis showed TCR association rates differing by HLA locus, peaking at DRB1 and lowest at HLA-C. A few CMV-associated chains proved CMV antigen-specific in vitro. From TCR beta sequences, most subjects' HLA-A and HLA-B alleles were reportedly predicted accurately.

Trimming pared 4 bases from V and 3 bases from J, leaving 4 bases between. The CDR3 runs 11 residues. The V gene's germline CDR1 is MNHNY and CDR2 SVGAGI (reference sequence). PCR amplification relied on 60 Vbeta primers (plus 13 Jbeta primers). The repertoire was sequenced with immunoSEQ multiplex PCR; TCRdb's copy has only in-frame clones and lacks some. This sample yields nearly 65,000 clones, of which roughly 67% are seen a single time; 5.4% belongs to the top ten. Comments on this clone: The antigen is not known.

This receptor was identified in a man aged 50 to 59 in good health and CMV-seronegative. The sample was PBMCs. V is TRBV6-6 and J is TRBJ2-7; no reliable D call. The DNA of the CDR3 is TGTGCCAGCAGTTCAGTCTACGAGCAGTACTTC. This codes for CASSSVYEQYF.